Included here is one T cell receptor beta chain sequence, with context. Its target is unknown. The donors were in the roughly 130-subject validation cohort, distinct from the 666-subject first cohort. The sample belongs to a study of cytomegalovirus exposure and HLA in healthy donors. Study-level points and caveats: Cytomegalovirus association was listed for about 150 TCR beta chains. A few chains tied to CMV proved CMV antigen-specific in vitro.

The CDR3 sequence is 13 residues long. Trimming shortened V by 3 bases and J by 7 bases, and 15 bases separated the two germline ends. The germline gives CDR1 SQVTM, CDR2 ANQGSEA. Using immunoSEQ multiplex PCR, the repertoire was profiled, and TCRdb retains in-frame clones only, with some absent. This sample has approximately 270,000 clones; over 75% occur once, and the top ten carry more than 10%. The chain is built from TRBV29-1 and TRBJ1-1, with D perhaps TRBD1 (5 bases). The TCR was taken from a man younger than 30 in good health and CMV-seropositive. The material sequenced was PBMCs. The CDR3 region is CSVDPGGAGEAFF. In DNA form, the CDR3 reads TGCAGCGTTGACCCGGGAGGGGCCGGTGAAGCTTTCTTT.